Shown below are 32 T cell receptor beta chains from a single sample sequenced in a study of blood T cell repertoires in COVID-19. The assay was immunoSEQ multiplex PCR, and TCRdb's table has in-frame clones only and misses some. Counted here are around 50,000 clones, 85% to 90% occurring once; the ten biggest clones make up approximately 9.6%. Source material: peripheral blood. These receptors came from a man over 45 with active COVID-19.

The chain links TRBV6-5 to TRBJ1-3; D is perhaps TRBD1 (5 bases). Germline V gives CDR1 MNHEY, CDR2 SVGAGI. The V end lost 8 bases, the J end lost 4 bases, and 15 bases lay between the germline ends. The length of the CDR3 is 14 residues. The CDR3 spells CASLGRGGGNTIYF. The CDR3 DNA reads as TGTGCCAGCTTGGGGAGGGGAGGAGGAAACACCATATATTTT.

This clone is medium-sized by share. This sequence joins TRBV7-2 and TRBJ2-7, with 8 bases identical to TRBD1. CDR3 length: 18 residues. Germline-derived CDR1 and CDR2 are SGHTA and FQGNSA. V gave up 2 bases and J gave up 0 bases; unmatched junction bases: 12. CDR3 protein: CASSLRPGGPVTSYEQYF. In nucleotides, the CDR3 is TGTGCCAGCAGCTTAAGACCAGGGGGCCCCGTCACCTCCTACGAGCAGTACTTC. The full variable domain, completed using reference TRBV7-2 and TRBJ2-7, is GAGVSQSPSNKVTEKGKDVELRCDPISGHTALYWYRQSLGQGLEFLIYFQGNSAPDKSGLPSDRFSAERTGGSVSTLTIQRTQQEDSAVYLCASSLRPGGPVTSYEQYFGPGTRLTVT.

The J gene is TRBJ1-2, the V gene TRBV6-5; D is uncertain. CDR1 and CDR2 from the germline V gene are MNHEY and SVGAGI. The CDR3 runs to 16 residues. V was pared by 3 bases and J by 2 bases, with 16 bases between. The CDR3 nucleotides read TGTGCCAGCAGTTATTACGGAACCGAGGCAAACTATGGCTACACCTTC. It encodes CASSYYGTEANYGYTF.

The chain uses TRBV25-1 and TRBJ2-1, with D perhaps matching TRBD2 (6 bases). There are 11 residues in the CDR3. V was clipped by 4 bases and J by 8 bases, with 6 bases between them. Germline CDR1 reads MGHDK; CDR2 reads SYGVNS. CDR3: CASSGGDEQFF. The CDR3 nucleotides read TGTGCCAGCAGTGGGGGGGATGAGCAGTTCTTC.

A note on this clone: No conserved phenylalanine or tryptophan is present at the end of the CDR3, so a read error is the likely explanation. The DNA is omitted, as the CDR3 cannot be located on it reliably, and the CDR3 follows TCRdb's listing. The CDR3 protein is CASSPTRTSGGACGSI. The chain uses TRBV7-9 and TRBJ2-3; the table names TRBD2, a call not compared with the DNA. CDR1 and CDR2 from the germline V gene are SEHNR and FQNEAQ (reference sequence). Both ends counted, the CDR3 spans 16 residues.

The chain has TRBV11-3 and TRBJ1-6, with 7 bases identical to TRBD1. The CDR3 runs 15 residues. V lost 1 base, J lost 5 bases, and 2 bases stayed unmatched. The germline V gene encodes CDR1 SGHNT and CDR2 YENEEA. CDR3 DNA: TGTGCCAGCAGCTTAGGAGGGGGCGATAATTCACCCCTCCACTTT. Translation gives CASSLGGGDNSPLHF.

The rearrangement links TRBV3-1 (or the pseudogene TRBV3-2) to TRBJ2-7; the match to TRBD2 covers 16 bases. This CDR3 comprises 16 residues. Germline CDR1 reads LGHDT; CDR2 reads YNNKEL (reference sequence). J gave up 5 bases and V 5 bases, and 6 bases lay outside the gene matches. CDR3 sequence (DNA): TGTGCCAGCAGCTTACCGGGACTAGCGGGAGGGAACGAGCAGTACTTC. The encoded protein is CASSLPGLAGGNEQYF.

For the CDR3, the DNA is TGTGCCAGCAGTTCCAGACAGGGGACTGCCTACGAGCAGTACTTC. It yields the protein CASSSRQGTAYEQYF. V is TRBV28 and J is TRBJ2-7, with 8 bases fitting TRBD1. The CDR3 length is 15 residues. With 4 bases clipped from V and 2 bases from J, the junction kept 7 bases outside the gene matches. Germline V gives CDR1 MDHEN, CDR2 SYDVKM.

The chain is built from TRBV24-1 and TRBJ2-5; no clear D gene. The CDR3 is 13 amino acids. Germline CDR1 and CDR2: KGHDR and SFDVKD. Trimming took 3 bases from V and 0 from J, leaving 4 bases between them. As DNA, the CDR3 is TGTGCCACCAGTGATGCAGACCAAGAGACCCAGTACTTC. This sequence encodes CATSDADQETQYF.

The chain employs TRBV19 and TRBJ2-7, with 10 bases lining up with TRBD2. V lost 4 bases to trimming and J lost 2 bases; unmatched junction nucleotides: 2. The CDR3 extends over 14 amino acids. The V gene's germline CDR1 is LNHDA and CDR2 SQIVND (reference sequence). CDR3 nucleotides: TGTGCCAGTAGTACGACTAGCGGGCCCTACGAGCAGTACTTC. As protein: CASSTTSGPYEQYF.

The rearrangement joins TRBV5-1 to TRBJ2-5; D is unresolved. With 1 base removed from V and 3 bases from J, the gap between germline ends came to 4 bases. The CDR3 contains 12 residues. Germline V gene data show CDR1 as SGHRS and CDR2 as YFSETQ. The CDR3 sequence is CASSLREETQYF. Here the CDR3 DNA reads TGCGCCAGCAGCTTGAGAGAAGAGACCCAGTACTTC.

This clone has just a few counts. The V call is TRBV7-9, the J call TRBJ2-6, with D maybe TRBD1 (5 bases). Germline CDR1 is SEHNR and CDR2 is FQNEAQ (reference sequence). The CDR3 runs to 15 residues. V was cut by 5 bases and J by 0 bases, with 8 bases left in between. Here the CDR3 reads CASSLTASGANVLTF. For the CDR3, the DNA is TGTGCCAGCAGCCTGACAGCCTCTGGGGCCAACGTCCTGACTTTC.

J is TRBJ2-7 and V is TRBV5-1; 14 nucleotides align to TRBD2. This CDR3 has 15 residues. Germline assignment: CDR1 SGHRS and CDR2 YFSETQ. The ends lost 1 base at V and 5 bases at J; junction bases unmatched: 2. The CDR3 region is CASSLTGLAGDEQYF. In DNA form, the CDR3 reads TGCGCCAGCAGCTTGACGGGACTAGCGGGAGACGAGCAGTACTTC.

V and J are TRBV7-8 and TRBJ2-3; 7 bases are shared with TRBD2. Germline V gene sequence: CDR1 SGHVS, CDR2 FQNEAQ. The CDR3 has 16 amino acids. Trimming at V came to 0 bases and at J to 1 base, leaving 4 bases not matched to a gene. This CDR3 reads CASSLAGGSGTDTQYF. As DNA, the CDR3 is TGTGCCAGCAGCTTAGCGGGGGGGAGCGGCACAGATACGCAGTATTTT.

A single count supports this clone. The chain combines TRBV7-9 with TRBJ2-1; 11 bases match TRBD2. CDR1 and CDR2 (germline): SEHNR, FQNEAQ (reference sequence). Losses at the gene ends were 3 bases for V and 7 bases for J; bases not matched to a gene: 5. The CDR3 runs to 15 residues. In nucleotides, the CDR3 is TGTGCCAGCAGCTTTGCTAGCGGGAGGAGGAATGAGCAGTTCTTC. Translated: CASSFASGRRNEQFF.

In this sample, this clone turned up a few times. The V call is TRBV30, the J call TRBJ2-6; 10 bases map to TRBD1. Per the germline V gene, CDR1 is GTSNPN and CDR2 is SVGIG (reference sequence). With 4 bases clipped from V and 1 base from J, the junction kept 13 bases outside the gene matches. This CDR3 region has 19 residues. The CDR3 DNA is TGTGCCTGGATGGGGGGCCGGGACAGGGGTGTTTCTGGGGCCAACGTCCTGACTTTC. Protein sequence: CAWMGGRDRGVSGANVLTF.

The chain links TRBV28 to TRBJ2-2; 10 bases match TRBD2. The V gene end was trimmed by 6 bases and the J gene end by 4 bases; junction bases not matched to a gene: 5. Germline V gene sequence: CDR1 MDHEN, CDR2 SYDVKM. The CDR3 has 15 residues. CDR3 sequence (DNA): TGTGCCAGCAGACCTAGACTAGCGGGCACCGGGGAGCTGTTTTTT. Residues: CASRPRLAGTGELFF. The variable domain in full, completed from reference TRBV28 and TRBJ2-2, reads DVKVTQSSRYLVKRTGEKVFLECVQDMDHENMFWYRQDPGLGLRLIYFSYDVKMKEKGDIPEGYSVSREKKERFSLILESASTNQTSMYLCASRPRLAGTGELFFGEGSRLTVL.

CDR3 loop: CASSGMSGPNTEAFF. CDR3 DNA sequence: TGTGCCAGCAGTGGAATGAGCGGCCCGAACACTGAAGCTTTCTTT. The V call is TRBV2, the J call TRBJ1-1; D not certain. V was clipped by 4 bases and J by 1 base, with 13 bases between them. This CDR3 has 15 amino acids. Germline V gives CDR1 SNHLY, CDR2 FYNNEI.

The CDR3: CASSRGGASYEQYF. CDR3 in DNA: TGTGCCAGTAGTAGGGGGGGGGCCTCCTACGAGCAGTACTTC. The chain combines TRBV19 with TRBJ2-7; possibly TRBD2 for D (7 bases). Trimming stripped 4 bases from V and 0 bases from J, with 10 bases between. This CDR3 contains 14 residues. Per the germline V gene, CDR1 is LNHDA and CDR2 is SQIVND (reference sequence).

V and J are TRBV7-9 and TRBJ2-3; 12 bases align to TRBD2. With V trimmed by 7 bases and J by 1 base, 15 bases remained unmatched. Germline lookup yields CDR1 SEHNR and CDR2 FQNEAQ (reference sequence). The CDR3 spans 19 residues. CDR3 nucleotide sequence: TGTGCCAGCATCGCCACTAGAGGACTAGCGGGGTATCGCACAGATACGCAGTATTTT. This codes for CASIATRGLAGYRTDTQYF.

The CDR3 spells CASSLEGDTEAFF. CDR3 bases: TGTGCCAGCAGTTTAGAGGGGGACACTGAAGCTTTCTTT. The J gene is TRBJ1-1, the V gene TRBV12-3 or TRBV12-4; perhaps TRBD1 as D (6 bases). The CDR3 spans 13 residues. Trimming shortened V by 1 base and J by 3 bases, and 6 bases separated the two germline ends.

The chain links TRBV5-8 to TRBJ1-1, with TRBD1 matching 8 bases. The V gene end was trimmed by 5 bases and the J gene end by 4 bases; junction bases not matched to a gene: 7. Germline CDR1 reads SGHTS; CDR2 reads YDEGEE. CDR3 size: 14 residues. The CDR3, as DNA: TGTGCCAGCAGGATGGGACAGGCTTTCACTGAAGCTTTCTTT. Translated: CASRMGQAFTEAFF.

The chain links TRBV7-7 to TRBJ2-7; 8 bases map to TRBD2. There are 14 residues in the CDR3. The ends lost 1 base at V and 2 bases at J; junction bases unmatched: 1. From germline, CDR1 is SSHAT and CDR2 FNYEAQ (reference sequence). The CDR3: CASSLGSGTYEQYF. The CDR3 nucleotides are TGTGCCAGCAGCTTAGGTAGCGGGACCTACGAGCAGTACTTC.

In its sample, this clone was seen a few times. The CDR3 protein is CASSLVARGRILRDYGYTF. The CDR3 DNA follows: TGTGCCAGCAGCTTGGTCGCCAGGGGGCGCATATTACGCGACTATGGCTACACCTTC. The chain employs TRBV5-4 and TRBJ1-2; TRBD1 matches 8 bases. Germline CDR1 is SGHNT and CDR2 is YYREEE (reference sequence). With 0 bases clipped from V and 3 bases from J, the junction kept 16 bases outside the gene matches. This CDR3 region has 19 residues.

This clone was recorded only once. The gene calls are TRBV24-1 and TRBJ2-3; 8 bases agree with TRBD2. Germline CDR1 reads KGHDR; CDR2 reads SFDVKD. The CDR3 totals 15 residues. J was trimmed by 2 bases and V by 7 bases; bases with no gene match: 7. Written as DNA, the CDR3 is TGTGCCACCAGCGCGGGAGGCCGTCCCACAGATACGCAGTATTTT. It translates to CATSAGGRPTDTQYF.

V and J are TRBV27 and TRBJ1-4; the match to TRBD1 covers 12 bases. This CDR3 spans 16 amino acids. V lost 6 bases to trimming and J lost 5 bases; unmatched junction nucleotides: 7. CDR1 and CDR2 from the germline V gene are MNHEY and SMNVEV (reference sequence). CDR3 sequence: CASSRDRGLGNEKLFF. The CDR3 DNA reads TGTGCCAGCAGCCGGGACAGGGGGCTAGGGAATGAAAAACTGTTTTTT.

The chain recombines TRBV3-1 (or the pseudogene TRBV3-2) with TRBJ1-2, with D possibly being TRBD1 (6 bases). CDR1 is LGHDT and CDR2 is YNNKEL in the germline V gene (reference sequence). This CDR3 region has 14 residues. V was trimmed by 0 bases and J by 4 bases, leaving 9 bases between them. This chain's CDR3 is CASSQDAGAYGYTF. The CDR3 nucleotides are TGTGCCAGCAGCCAAGATGCGGGGGCCTATGGCTACACCTTC.

The chain joins TRBV4-1 to TRBJ2-7; D might be TRBD2 (6 bases). Germline CDR1 and CDR2: MGHRA and YSYEKL. CDR3 length: 16 residues. The ends were cut back, 3 bases at V and 6 bases at J, with 21 bases in the middle. The CDR3 DNA is TGCGCCAGCAGCCAGGCCACTGGAGCGGGCCGGCCCGAGCAGTACTTC. It encodes CASSQATGAGRPEQYF.

The V call is TRBV6-6, the J call TRBJ1-1; D possibly corresponds to TRBD1 (5 bases). The CDR3 covers 13 residues. V was shortened by 11 bases and J by 1 base, with 14 bases between the two germline ends. In germline, CDR1 is MNHNY, CDR2 SVGAGI (reference sequence). The CDR3 sequence: CAYKGAENTEAFF. CDR3 in DNA: TGTGCCTACAAAGGGGCGGAGAACACTGAAGCTTTCTTT.

The J gene is TRBJ2-7, the V gene TRBV6-5, with TRBD2 identical over 7 bases. Germline V gene sequence: CDR1 MNHEY, CDR2 SVGAGI. The CDR3 is 13 amino acids. Losses at the gene ends were 6 bases for V and 7 bases for J; bases not matched to a gene: 9. DNA for the CDR3: TGTGCCAGCAGGTCCCTAGCGGTCCGGGAGCAGTACTTC. Protein product: CASRSLAVREQYF.

The chain recombines TRBV28 with TRBJ2-1; D perhaps matches TRBD2 (6 bases). The germline V gene encodes CDR1 MDHEN and CDR2 SYDVKM. This CDR3 spans 16 amino acids. With 5 bases removed from V and 5 bases from J, the gap between germline ends came to 19 bases. In DNA, the CDR3 is TGTGCCAGCAGTCGAGGACTAACTGGGTCCGACAATGAGCAGTTCTTC. Its protein is CASSRGLTGSDNEQFF.

This sequence joins TRBV7-3 and TRBJ2-1, with D maybe TRBD1 (5 bases). This CDR3 is built from 19 residues. In germline, CDR1 is SGHTA, CDR2 FQGTGA. V lost 2 bases and J 13 bases, leaving 33 bases between the germline ends. CDR3 bases: TGTGCCAGCAGCTTAGGACACGGCCTCACCGCGGCCTGGAACAGTGAACAGTTCTTC. It specifies CASSLGHGLTAAWNSEQFF. Variable domain in full (rest from reference TRBV7-3 and TRBJ2-1): GAGVSQTPSNKVTEKGKYVELRCDPISGHTALYWYRQSLGQGPEFLIYFQGTGAADDSGLPNDRFFAVRPEGSVSTLKIQRTERGDSAVYLCASSLGHGLTAAWNSEQFFGPGTRLTVL.